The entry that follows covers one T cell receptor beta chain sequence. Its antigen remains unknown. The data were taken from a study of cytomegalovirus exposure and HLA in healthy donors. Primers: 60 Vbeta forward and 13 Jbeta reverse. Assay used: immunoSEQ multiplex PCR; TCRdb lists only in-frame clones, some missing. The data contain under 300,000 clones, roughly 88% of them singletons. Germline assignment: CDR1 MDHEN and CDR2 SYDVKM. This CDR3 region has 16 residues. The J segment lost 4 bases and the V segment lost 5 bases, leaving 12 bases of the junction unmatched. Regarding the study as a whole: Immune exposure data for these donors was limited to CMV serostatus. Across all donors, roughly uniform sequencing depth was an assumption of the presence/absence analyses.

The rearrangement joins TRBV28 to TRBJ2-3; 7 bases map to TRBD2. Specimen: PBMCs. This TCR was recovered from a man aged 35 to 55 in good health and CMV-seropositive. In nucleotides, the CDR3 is TGTGCCAGCAGTATAGGGAGTCTGGGAGGGTCAGATACGCAGTATTTT. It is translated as CASSIGSLGGSDTQYF. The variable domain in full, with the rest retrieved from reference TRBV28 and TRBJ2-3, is DVKVTQSSRYLVKRTGEKVFLECVQDMDHENMFWYRQDPGLGLRLIYFSYDVKMKEKGDIPEGYSVSREKKERFSLILESASTNQTSMYLCASSIGSLGGSDTQYFGPGTRLTVL.